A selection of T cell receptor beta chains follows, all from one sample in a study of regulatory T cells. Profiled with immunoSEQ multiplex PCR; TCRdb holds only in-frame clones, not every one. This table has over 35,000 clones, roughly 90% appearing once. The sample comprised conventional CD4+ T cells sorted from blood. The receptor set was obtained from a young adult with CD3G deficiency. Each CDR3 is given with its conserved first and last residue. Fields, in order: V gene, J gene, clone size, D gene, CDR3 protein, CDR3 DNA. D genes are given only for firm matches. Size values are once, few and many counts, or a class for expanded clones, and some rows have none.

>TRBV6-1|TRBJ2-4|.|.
CASSHRASGNIQYF
TGTGCCAGCAGTCACAGGGCTTCTGGAAACATTCAGTACTTC
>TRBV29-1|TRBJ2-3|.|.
CSVKSSLSTDTQYF
TGCAGCGTTAAGTCCTCCCTTAGCACAGATACGCAGTATTTT
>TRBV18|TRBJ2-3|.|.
CASSSGFTDTQYF
TGTGCCAGCTCCAGCGGCTTCACAGATACGCAGTATTTT
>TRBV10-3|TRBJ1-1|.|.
CAISESTGNTEAFF
TGTGCCATCAGTGAGTCGACAGGTAACACTGAAGCTTTCTTT
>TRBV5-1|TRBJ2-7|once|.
CASSLDPLTRKREQYF
TGCGCCAGCAGCTTGGATCCCCTGACCCGCAAACGGGAGCAGTACTTC
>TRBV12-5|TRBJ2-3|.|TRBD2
CASARRGGWTDTQYF
TGTGCTAGTGCCCGGCGGGGAGGGTGGACAGATACGCAGTATTTT
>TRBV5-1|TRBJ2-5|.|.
CASSPGGPLGQETQYF
TGCGCCAGCTCCCCTGGTGGACCCTTAGGCCAAGAGACCCAGTACTTC
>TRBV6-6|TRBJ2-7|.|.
CASSYGDSYEQYF
TGTGCCAGCAGTTACGGGGACTCCTACGAGCAGTACTTC
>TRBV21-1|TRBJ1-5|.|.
CVDTGLYSNQPQHF
TGTGTCGACACGGGCCTTTATAGCAATCAGCCCCAGCATTTT
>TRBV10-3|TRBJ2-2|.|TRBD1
CATGQPGTGELFF
TGTGCCACGGGACAGCCGGGCACCGGGGAGCTGTTTTTT